One and the same sample provided the 32 T cell receptor beta chains below, sequenced in a study of cytomegalovirus exposure and HLA in healthy donors. The primer mix had 60 Vbeta and 13 Jbeta primers. Profiling relied on immunoSEQ multiplex PCR, and the TCRdb table lists in-frame clones only, not all of them. The sample holds about 140,000 clones, roughly 80% seen once. The sample consisted of PBMCs. Receptors were obtained from a female donor in good health and CMV-seronegative.

The chain combines TRBV10-3 with TRBJ2-1; TRBD2 matches 13 bases. The CDR3 consists of 15 residues. Germline CDR1 reads ENHRY; CDR2 reads SYGVKD. Germline trimming cut 4 bases from V and 9 bases from J; bases unmatched to any gene: 6. CDR3 sequence: CAISGRTSGSSEQFF. The CDR3 DNA reads TGTGCCATCAGTGGGAGGACTAGCGGGAGTAGTGAGCAGTTCTTC.

V is TRBV5-5 and J is TRBJ1-2, with TRBD1 identical over 7 bases. Germline assignment: CDR1 SGHKS and CDR2 YYEKEE (reference sequence). Trimming took 4 bases from V and 5 from J; bases not matched to a gene: 17. The CDR3 consists of 17 residues. The CDR3 loop is CASSLEGLGTDVYGYTF. As DNA, the CDR3 is TGTGCCAGCAGCCTGGAGGGCTTGGGGACAGACGTGTATGGCTACACCTTC.

This chain links TRBV14 with TRBJ1-1; unclear D gene. The CDR3 has 13 residues. Germline V gives CDR1 SGHDN, CDR2 FVKESK. V was cut by 4 bases and J by 1 base, with 7 bases left in between. In DNA, the CDR3 is TGTGCCAGCAGCCGGGAGGGGAACACTGAAGCTTTCTTT. Protein product: CASSREGNTEAFF.

The chain couples TRBV7-9 to TRBJ2-7; D perhaps matches TRBD2 (6 bases). CDR3 length equals 15 residues. In germline, CDR1 is SEHNR, CDR2 FQNEAQ (reference sequence). Trimming removed 6 bases at V and 1 base at J, with 16 bases between. CDR3 nucleotide sequence: TGTGCCAGCAGGCCCCCGGGAGCACTGTCCTACGAGCAGTACTTC. Residues: CASRPPGALSYEQYF.

The chain carries TRBV2 and TRBJ2-5; TRBD2 is a possible D gene (6 bases). Trimming took off 4 bases at V and 3 bases at J, with 27 bases between the two ends. The CDR3 runs 19 residues. CDR1 SNHLY and CDR2 FYNNEI come from the germline V gene. The chain's CDR3 is CASSVWGEDTPQYKETQYF. DNA of the CDR3: TGTGCCAGCAGTGTCTGGGGGGAAGATACTCCTCAATATAAAGAGACCCAGTACTTC.

This sequence joins TRBV5-1 and TRBJ2-7, with 7 positions matching TRBD1. Germline CDR1 is SGHRS and CDR2 is YFSETQ. The V segment lost 4 bases and the J segment 0 bases; nucleotides outside the gene matches: 7. There are 15 residues in the CDR3. For the CDR3, the DNA is TGCGCCAGCAGCCCGGGACAGCCACTCTCCTACGAGCAGTACTTC. Translating gives CASSPGQPLSYEQYF.

This clone has only one observation. The V gene is TRBV30, the J gene TRBJ2-2, with 8 bases matching TRBD1. The J segment lost 5 bases and the V segment lost 1 base, leaving 6 bases of the junction unmatched. The CDR3 sequence is 15 residues long. Per germline, CDR1 GTSNPN and CDR2 SVGIG (reference sequence). The chain's CDR3 is CAWSEGQGWTGELFF. DNA for the CDR3: TGTGCCTGGAGTGAAGGACAGGGCTGGACCGGGGAGCTGTTTTTT.

The CDR3 nucleotides are TGTGCCAGCAGCTTGGGACAGGGAAGGTCACCCCTCCACTTT. Its translation: CASSLGQGRSPLHF. The chain links TRBV6-1 to TRBJ1-6; 9 bases are a match to TRBD1. The V gene's germline CDR1 is MNHNS and CDR2 SASEGT. The CDR3 has 14 amino acids. Unmatched junction bases numbered 7, after V lost 6 bases and J lost 10 bases.

The rearrangement joins TRBV6-5 to TRBJ2-5; weak D call: TRBD2 (5 bases). The J call is doubtful: the DNA matches TRBJ2-7 better. The V gene's germline CDR1 is MNHEY and CDR2 SVGAGI. The CDR3 has 15 amino acids. The CDR3, as DNA: TGTGCCAGCAGTTACGGGTGGCTAGCTAGTTACGAGCAGTACTTC. It translates to CASSYGWLASYEQYF.

The chain combines TRBV6-1 with TRBJ1-2; D gene uncertain. Germline values: CDR1 MNHNS, CDR2 SASEGT. V gave up 2 bases and J gave up 14 bases, with 9 bases separating them. CDR3 length: 10 amino acids. CDR3 nucleotides: TGTGCCAGCAGTGAATTGGGCGTTACCTTC. Translating gives CASSELGVTF.

This clone turned up a few times. The chain joins TRBV18 to TRBJ2-7, with TRBD1 matching over 10 bases. This CDR3 contains 15 residues. Per the germline V gene, CDR1 is KGHSH and CDR2 is LQKENI. Losses at the gene ends were 6 bases for V and 3 bases for J; bases not matched to a gene: 8. CDR3 DNA: TGTGCCAGCTCCCTCACCGGGACAGGGGACTACGAGCAGTACTTC. It is translated as CASSLTGTGDYEQYF.

V and J are TRBV19 and TRBJ2-5; the match to TRBD2 covers 12 bases. Trimming cost V 6 bases and J 1 base; bases outside gene matches: 6. CDR1 is LNHDA and CDR2 is SQIVND in the germline V gene (reference sequence). This CDR3 comprises 16 residues. As DNA, the CDR3 is TGTGCCAGTAGGCCGGGACTAGCGGGTCTCCAAGAGACCCAGTACTTC. Protein: CASRPGLAGLQETQYF.

DNA for the CDR3: TGCGCCAGCTCTACGGGGACAGGGGGCCTTAGCGGCTACACCTTC. It codes for CASSTGTGGLSGYTF. V gene TRBV5-1 combines with J gene TRBJ1-2; 12 bases map to TRBD1. The CDR3 has 15 residues. The V gene's germline CDR1 is SGHRS and CDR2 YFSETQ. V lost 7 bases, J lost 8 bases, and 12 bases stayed unmatched.

The V call is TRBV6-5, the J call TRBJ2-5; D is unresolved. The CDR3 is made up of 14 amino acids. CDR1 is MNHEY and CDR2 is SVGAGI in the germline V gene. The ends were cut back, 5 bases at V and 2 bases at J, with 12 bases in the middle. For the CDR3, the DNA is TGTGCCAGCAGTCTAATAGCTGGACAAGAGACCCAGTACTTC. Its translation: CASSLIAGQETQYF.

V and J are TRBV5-6 and TRBJ1-1; 9 nucleotides match TRBD1. This CDR3 comprises 12 residues. In germline, CDR1 is SGHDT, CDR2 YYEEEE. V was clipped by 5 bases and J by 11 bases; unmatched bases: 7. The DNA for the CDR3 is TGTGCCAGCAGTACAGGGGGCTTCGCGGCTTTCTTT. Translating gives CASSTGGFAAFF.

In its sample, this clone was seen a few times. J is TRBJ1-5 and V is TRBV19, with 10 bases lining up with TRBD1. J was trimmed by 5 bases and V by 0 bases; bases with no gene match: 1. The CDR3 extends over 15 amino acids. Germline-derived CDR1 and CDR2 are LNHDA and SQIVND (reference sequence). CDR3 amino acids: CASSIDGTGDQPQHF. The CDR3 DNA follows: TGTGCCAGTAGTATAGACGGGACAGGGGATCAGCCCCAGCATTTT.

This clone was seen a few times. The chain links TRBV29-1 to TRBJ1-1, with TRBD1 matching over 7 bases. The CDR3 loop spans 11 amino acids. Germline CDR1 reads SQVTM; CDR2 reads ANQGSEA. The CDR3 here is CSVQGSTEAFF. CDR3 coding DNA: TGCAGTGTACAGGGGAGCACTGAAGCTTTCTTT.

V usage is TRBV6-1 and J usage is TRBJ2-2; 11 bases map to TRBD2. The CDR3 is made up of 17 amino acids. In germline, CDR1 is MNHNS, CDR2 SASEGT. With V trimmed by 4 bases and J by 0 bases, 4 bases remained unmatched. In DNA, the CDR3 is TGTGCCAGCAGTGCGACTAGCGGGGCTACGAACACCGGGGAGCTGTTTTTT. Its protein is CASSATSGATNTGELFF.

This clone was observed a single time. The chain couples TRBV5-6 to TRBJ2-1, with D hard to call. Trimming took 2 bases from V and 2 from J, leaving 14 bases between them. CDR1 is SGHDT, CDR2 YYEEEE, per germline. CDR3 length: 16 amino acids. The CDR3 region is CASSLQWVGAYNEQFF. The CDR3 coding sequence is TGTGCCAGCAGCTTACAATGGGTCGGAGCCTACAATGAGCAGTTCTTC.

CDR3 coding DNA: TGCGCCAGCAGCCCCGCCGGGTGGGGGGTCCAAGAGACCCAGTACTTC. Its protein is CASSPAGWGVQETQYF. The rearrangement joins TRBV4-1 to TRBJ2-5; D might be TRBD2 (6 bases). Germline V CDR1 and CDR2: MGHRA, YSYEKL. This CDR3 has 16 amino acids. V was pared by 4 bases and J by 1 base, with 16 bases between.

This chain joins TRBV19 and TRBJ2-7, with D possibly matching TRBD2 (5 bases). Trimming shortened V by 5 bases and J by 2 bases, and 13 bases separated the two germline ends. Germline loops: CDR1 LNHDA, CDR2 SQIVND (reference sequence). This CDR3 has 14 residues. In nucleotides, the CDR3 is TGTGCCAGTAGTTCTGGCACCGGGACCTACGAGCAGTACTTC. Residues: CASSSGTGTYEQYF.

The chain recombines TRBV18 with TRBJ2-7, with TRBD1 matching over 10 bases. The J segment lost 4 bases and the V segment lost 3 bases, leaving 6 bases of the junction unmatched. The CDR3 is 15 amino acids. Germline lookup yields CDR1 KGHSH and CDR2 LQKENI. CDR3 protein: CASSPGTGDHYEQYF. The DNA for the CDR3 is TGTGCCAGCTCACCCGGGACAGGGGATCATTACGAGCAGTACTTC.

This chain uses TRBV9 with TRBJ1-2, with 10 positions matching TRBD1. CDR3 length equals 15 residues. The trim removed 4 bases at V and 5 bases at J, leaving 8 bases unmatched. CDR1 is SGDLS and CDR2 is YYNGEE in the germline V gene. The DNA of the CDR3 is TGTGCCAGCAGCCCAACCGGGACAGGGGTGTATGGCTACACCTTC. This codes for CASSPTGTGVYGYTF. Using reference TRBV9 and TRBJ1-2 for the parts outside the CDR3, the full variable domain is DSGVTQTPKHLITATGQRVTLRCSPRSGDLSVYWYQQSLDQGLQFLIQYYNGEERAKGNILERFSAQQFPDLHSELNLSSLELGDSALYFCASSPTGTGVYGYTFGSGTRLTVV.

The chain joins TRBV19 to TRBJ1-3; no clear D gene. Germline V gene data show CDR1 as LNHDA and CDR2 as SQIVND (reference sequence). The CDR3 sequence is 16 residues long. Trimming pared 3 bases from V and 3 bases from J, leaving 15 bases between. The CDR3 region has the DNA TGTGCCAGTAGTATTCAAGGGTTCGGGGATGGAAACACCATATATTTT. Its protein is CASSIQGFGDGNTIYF.

This chain connects TRBV9 to TRBJ2-3, with D hard to call. From germline, CDR1 is SGDLS and CDR2 YYNGEE. CDR3 length: 18 residues. The germline V and J ends were trimmed by 0 bases and 4 bases, with 21 bases remaining between them. The CDR3 nucleotides are TGTGCCAGCAGCGTAGCAGGCGCCACGGCCCGTTTGGCAGATACGCAGTATTTT. Encoded protein: CASSVAGATARLADTQYF.

The J gene is TRBJ2-2, the V gene TRBV7-9; 7 bases agree with TRBD1. CDR1 and CDR2 (germline): SEHNR, FQNEAQ (reference sequence). This CDR3 region has 14 residues. CDR3 protein: CSGQDGPIPGELFF. The DNA for the CDR3 is TGTTCCGGACAGGACGGACCTATTCCCGGGGAGCTGTTTTTT.

CDR3 protein: CAISESTTANQPQHF. The CDR3 coding sequence is TGTGCCATCAGTGAGTCGACCACAGCCAATCAGCCCCAGCATTTT. V gene TRBV10-3 combines with J gene TRBJ1-5; D is unclear. The V end was cut by 0 bases, the J end by 3 bases, with 9 bases between. The CDR3 runs 15 residues. Germline lookup yields CDR1 ENHRY and CDR2 SYGVKD.

This chain uses TRBV6-5 with TRBJ2-1; D remains ambiguous. The CDR3 has 14 residues. Trimming stripped 5 bases from V and 6 bases from J, with 14 bases between. Germline values: CDR1 MNHEY, CDR2 SVGAGI. Here the CDR3 DNA reads TGTGCCAGCAGTGAACGGCCTAGTGTCAATGAGCAGTTCTTC. This encodes CASSERPSVNEQFF.

V usage is TRBV10-1 and J usage is TRBJ2-1, with a tentative D call TRBD2 (6 bases). V lost 2 bases and J 1 base, leaving 9 bases between the germline ends. Germline V CDR1 and CDR2: WNHNN, SYGVQD (reference sequence). This CDR3 spans 15 amino acids. In DNA form, the CDR3 reads TGCGCCAGCAGTGAGGGTGGGAGGTCCTACAATGAGCAGTTCTTC. Protein product: CASSEGGRSYNEQFF.

The CDR3 sequence is CSVRSGMDNEQFF. In DNA, the CDR3 is TGCAGCGTTAGATCCGGGATGGACAATGAGCAGTTCTTC. V and J are TRBV29-1 and TRBJ2-1; D perhaps matches TRBD2 (5 bases). Per germline, CDR1 SQVTM and CDR2 ANQGSEA. This CDR3 region has 13 residues. V lost 5 bases, J lost 5 bases, and 13 bases lay in between.

CDR3 loop: CASSLAPPSGEQFF. CDR3 DNA sequence: TGCGCCAGCAGCTTGGCCCCCCCTTCGGGTGAGCAGTTCTTC. The chain recombines TRBV5-1 with TRBJ2-1; the D is unclear. V lost 0 bases and J lost 9, with 13 bases in between. Germline V gene sequence: CDR1 SGHRS, CDR2 YFSETQ. The CDR3 is 14 amino acids. Complete variable domain (other parts from reference TRBV5-1 and TRBJ2-1): KAGVTQTPRYLIKTRGQQVTLSCSPISGHRSVSWYQQTPGQGLQFLFEYFSETQRNKGNFPGRFSGRQFSNSRSEMNVSTLELGDSALYLCASSLAPPSGEQFFGPGTRLTVL.

J is TRBJ2-7 and V is TRBV5-1; 7 bases line up with TRBD2. Trimming at V came to 0 bases and at J to 6 bases, leaving 12 bases not matched to a gene. The length of the CDR3 is 16 residues. CDR1 and CDR2 from the germline V gene are SGHRS and YFSETQ. CDR3 sequence reads: CASSLDPGTIFSEQYF. The CDR3 DNA reads as TGCGCCAGCAGCTTGGATCCCGGGACTATCTTCTCCGAGCAGTACTTC.